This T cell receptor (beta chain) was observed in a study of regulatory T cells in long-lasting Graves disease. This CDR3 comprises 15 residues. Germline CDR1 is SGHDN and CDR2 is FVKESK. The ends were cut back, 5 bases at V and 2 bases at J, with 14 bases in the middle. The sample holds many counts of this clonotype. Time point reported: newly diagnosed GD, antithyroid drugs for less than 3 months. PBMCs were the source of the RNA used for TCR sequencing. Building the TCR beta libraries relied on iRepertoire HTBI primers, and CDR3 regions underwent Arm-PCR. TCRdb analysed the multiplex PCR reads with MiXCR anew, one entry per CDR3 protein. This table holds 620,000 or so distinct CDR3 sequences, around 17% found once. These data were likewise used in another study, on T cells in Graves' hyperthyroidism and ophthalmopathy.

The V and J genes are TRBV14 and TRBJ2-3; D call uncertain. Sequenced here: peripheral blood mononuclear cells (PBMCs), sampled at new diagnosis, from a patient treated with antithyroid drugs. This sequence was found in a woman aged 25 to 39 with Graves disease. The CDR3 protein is CASSAQQTNTDTQYF. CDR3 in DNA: TGTGCCAGCAGCGCTCAACAGACAAACACAGATACGCAGTATTTT.